Listed here are 14 T cell receptor beta chains from one sample, sequenced in a study of neoadjuvant anti-PD-1 for oral cavity cancer. Profiling relied on immunoSEQ multiplex PCR, and the TCRdb table lists in-frame clones only, not all of them. Of approximately 42,000 clones detected, 75% to 80% appear once; the ten largest clones hold 4% to 5%. Stated time point: after neoadjuvant nivolumab, at surgical resection. Material: PBMCs, obtained after nivolumab (anti-PD-1) treatment. All receptors come from a person aged 35 to 85 with oral cavity squamous cell carcinoma.

The chain recombines TRBV7-6 with TRBJ1-1; the D is unclear. The ends were cut back, 5 bases at V and 3 bases at J, with 10 bases in the middle. CDR1 SGHVS and CDR2 FNYEAQ come from the germline V gene. This CDR3 is built from 13 residues. This CDR3 reads CASSDLRDTEAFF. The CDR3 DNA is TGTGCCAGCAGCGACCTTCGAGACACTGAAGCTTTCTTT.

The chain combines TRBV19 with TRBJ2-1; D gene unclear. The V gene's germline CDR1 is LNHDA and CDR2 SQIVND (reference sequence). V was cut by 1 base and J by 2 bases, with 12 bases left in between. This CDR3 spans 16 amino acids. The CDR3 region has the DNA TGTGCCAGTAGTATAGCCCAATCTCCCCCCTACAATGAGCAGTTCTTC. As protein: CASSIAQSPPYNEQFF.

This clone was recorded once. The genes are TRBV5-1 and TRBJ2-2, with 9 bases that match TRBD2. CDR3 length equals 15 residues. V shed 0 bases, J shed 6 bases, and the junction held 3 bases outside the gene matches. CDR1 is SGHRS and CDR2 is YFSETQ in the germline V gene. The CDR3 spells CASSLVAGDAGELFF. The DNA of the CDR3 is TGCGCCAGCAGCTTGGTAGCGGGAGACGCCGGGGAGCTGTTTTTT.

V and J are TRBV5-1 and TRBJ2-7; maybe TRBD1 (5 bases). Germline V lookup: CDR1 SGHRS, CDR2 YFSETQ. The ends were cut back, 1 base at V and 5 bases at J, with 13 bases in the middle. This CDR3 is 14 amino acids long. The CDR3 reads CASSLRQGNNEQYF. CDR3 bases: TGCGCCAGCAGCTTGCGGCAGGGCAATAACGAGCAGTACTTC.

The chain recombines TRBV19 with TRBJ1-5, with D tentatively TRBD1 (6 bases). This CDR3 is 15 amino acids long. The V gene's germline CDR1 is LNHDA and CDR2 SQIVND (reference sequence). Trimming removed 5 bases at V and 3 bases at J, with 14 bases between. The CDR3 nucleotides are TGTGCCAGTAGTGCGCAGACAGGTTCCAATCAGCCCCAGCATTTT. Its translation is CASSAQTGSNQPQHF.

The chain has TRBV27 and TRBJ2-1, with D possibly TRBD2 on 5 matching bases. Trimming shortened V by 3 bases and J by 10 bases, and 13 bases separated the two germline ends. The CDR3 has 13 amino acids. Germline V lookup: CDR1 MNHEY, CDR2 SMNVEV (reference sequence). The CDR3 is CASSFERTQEQFF. DNA for the CDR3: TGTGCCAGCAGTTTTGAGAGGACTCAAGAGCAGTTCTTC.

V gene TRBV6-1 combines with J gene TRBJ2-1; D possibly uses TRBD1 or TRBD2 (6 bases each). V was cut by 6 bases and J by 3 bases, with 9 bases left in between. In germline, CDR1 is MNHNS, CDR2 SASEGT. CDR3 length equals 13 residues. The chain's CDR3 is CASRGGGYNEQFF. Here the CDR3 DNA reads TGTGCCAGCAGAGGGGGAGGCTACAATGAGCAGTTCTTC.

The chain employs TRBV27 and TRBJ2-3; 9 bases match TRBD1. V was pared by 6 bases and J by 2 bases, with 12 bases of the junction left unmatched. Germline lookup yields CDR1 MNHEY and CDR2 SMNVEV (reference sequence). This CDR3 is 17 amino acids long. The CDR3 is CASSPTTGTGITDTQYF. The CDR3, as DNA: TGTGCCAGCAGCCCTACCACCGGGACAGGGATCACAGATACGCAGTATTTT.

This rearrangement joins TRBV4-1 to TRBJ2-5, with 14 bases that match TRBD2. The trim removed 4 bases at V and 4 bases at J, leaving 11 bases unmatched. CDR3 length: 18 residues. Germline V lookup: CDR1 MGHRA, CDR2 YSYEKL. CDR3 region: CASSLRGLTSGRVETQYF. The CDR3 coding sequence is TGCGCCAGCAGCCTTAGGGGCTTGACTAGCGGGAGGGTAGAGACCCAGTACTTC.

The chain uses TRBV2 and TRBJ2-5; D uncertain. Germline CDR1 and CDR2: SNHLY and FYNNEI. V was pared by 7 bases and J by 0 bases, with 12 bases between. This CDR3 region has 14 residues. The DNA of the CDR3 is TGTGCCAGCATGGCCAGGCTTAACCAAGAGACCCAGTACTTC. Amino acids: CASMARLNQETQYF.

V usage is TRBV5-1 and J usage is TRBJ1-4; D not resolved. From germline, CDR1 is SGHRS and CDR2 YFSETQ. Trimming took 3 bases from V and 0 from J, leaving 9 bases between them. CDR3 length: 15 amino acids. The CDR3 DNA reads TGCGCCAGCAGCTATAACCCGGCAACTAATGAAAAACTGTTTTTT. Translated: CASSYNPATNEKLFF.

This chain links TRBV11-2 with TRBJ1-1; no definite D call. Trimming shortened V by 0 bases and J by 1 base, and 3 bases separated the two germline ends. The germline V gene has CDR1 SGHAT and CDR2 FQNNGV. The CDR3 extends over 13 amino acids. The CDR3 nucleotides are TGTGCCAGCAGCTTAGATGGGAACACTGAAGCTTTCTTT. Translation: CASSLDGNTEAFF.

The gene calls are TRBV13 and TRBJ1-3; D is unclear. The V gene's germline CDR1 is PRHDT and CDR2 FYEKMQ (reference sequence). This CDR3 has 17 amino acids. Trimming left V 4 bases short and J 0 bases short, with 16 bases between. The DNA of the CDR3 is TGTGCCAGCAGCTCCACACGGGGAATTCTCTCTGGAAACACCATATATTTT. Its protein is CASSSTRGILSGNTIYF.

J is TRBJ1-2 and V is TRBV19, with unresolved D. There are 15 residues in the CDR3. Per germline, CDR1 LNHDA and CDR2 SQIVND (reference sequence). V was trimmed by 5 bases and J by 2 bases, leaving 15 bases between them. CDR3 coding DNA: TGTGCCAGTAGTTCCGGACCCCGTGGGAACTATGGCTACACCTTC. Encoded protein: CASSSGPRGNYGYTF.